Below are 20 T cell receptor beta chains sequenced from a single sample in a study of shared clonotypes between healthy human individuals. Sequencing was performed with immunoSEQ multiplex PCR; in TCRdb, only in-frame clones are kept and a portion is missing. This table has 1,400,000 or so clones, 98% appearing once. The source material was naive CD4+ T cells sorted from blood. Indicated subset: CD45RA+ positively selected. The receptors were sampled from a man aged 30 to 45 in good health.

This clone was recorded a few times. The J gene is TRBJ2-1, the V gene TRBV9; D call uncertain. The CDR3 loop spans 14 amino acids. The V end was cut by 4 bases, the J end by 5 bases, with 13 bases between. From germline, CDR1 is SGDLS and CDR2 YYNGEE. DNA for the CDR3: TGTGCCAGCAGCAGTAGCCGGTTAAACAATGAGCAGTTCTTC. Its protein product is CASSSSRLNNEQFF.

V and J are TRBV5-1 and TRBJ2-7; tentatively, D is TRBD1 or TRBD2 (5 bases each). The germline CDR1 and CDR2 sequences are SGHRS and YFSETQ. The CDR3 contains 11 residues. The germline V and J ends were trimmed by 4 bases and 7 bases, with 9 bases remaining between them. The CDR3: CASSPGTEQYF. DNA for the CDR3: TGCGCCAGCAGCCCTGGGACGGAGCAGTACTTC.

With respect to this clone: The sample carries other DNA sequences with the same CDR3. The rearrangement links TRBV29-1 to TRBJ1-5; D uncertain. The length of the CDR3 is 12 residues. The V and J ends lost 5 bases and 4 bases respectively, with 9 bases between them. CDR1 is SQVTM and CDR2 is ANQGSEA in the germline V gene. The CDR3 here is CSVRSGNQPQHF. The CDR3 DNA sequence: TGCAGCGTTCGTTCCGGGAATCAGCCCCAGCATTTT.

The CDR3 here is CASSEGWASGSQYF. For the CDR3, the DNA is TGTGCCAGCAGTGAAGGTTGGGCTAGTGGGTCGCAGTATTTT. The genes are TRBV6-4 and TRBJ2-3, with D uncertain. CDR1 is MRHNA, CDR2 SNTAGT, per germline. Trimming cost V 3 bases and J 10 bases, with 17 bases left between them. The CDR3 spans 14 residues.

Written as DNA, the CDR3 is TGTGCCAGCACCAACAGGGTTACCGAGCAGTACTTC. Protein product: CASTNRVTEQYF. The V and J genes are TRBV6-5 and TRBJ2-7; tentative D call: TRBD1 (6 bases). CDR1 and CDR2 from the germline V gene are MNHEY and SVGAGI. This CDR3 contains 12 residues. V was clipped by 7 bases and J by 6 bases, with 13 bases between them.

This clone was found once. The genes are TRBV18 and TRBJ1-2, with D unresolved. Trimming removed 4 bases at V and 6 bases at J, with 24 bases between. Germline loops: CDR1 KGHSH, CDR2 LQKENI. CDR3 length equals 17 residues. The CDR3, as DNA: TGTGCCAGCTCACTAATCATGCCGGGGAGGGAAGTAAATGGCTACACCTTC. Protein sequence: CASSLIMPGREVNGYTF.

Written as DNA, the CDR3 is TGTGCCAGTAGAGAGACCCCTCCCGAGGGCAATGAGCAGTTCTTC. The encoded protein is CASRETPPEGNEQFF. The chain recombines TRBV19 with TRBJ2-1, with a weak D call TRBD2 (5 bases). The CDR3 covers 15 residues. The V and J ends lost 6 bases and 6 bases respectively, with 18 bases between them. Germline V gene data show CDR1 as LNHDA and CDR2 as SQIVND (reference sequence).

This sequence joins TRBV15 and TRBJ2-7; D possibly matches TRBD1 or TRBD2 (6 bases each). V was shortened by 5 bases and J by 0 bases, with 17 bases between the two germline ends. Germline V gives CDR1 LNHNV, CDR2 YYDKDF (reference sequence). This CDR3 contains 16 residues. In DNA, the CDR3 is TGTGCCACCAGCTCTTGGGGGGCCACAAGCTCCTACGAGCAGTACTTC. Its protein is CATSSWGATSSYEQYF.

The chain couples TRBV30 to TRBJ1-2; the match to TRBD1 covers 7 bases. The trim removed 3 bases at V and 8 bases at J, leaving 3 bases unmatched. The germline gives CDR1 GTSNPN, CDR2 SVGIG (reference sequence). The CDR3 is made up of 11 amino acids. In nucleotides, the CDR3 is TGTGCCTGGAGGACAGGGTTCGGCTACACCTTC. This sequence encodes CAWRTGFGYTF.

This sequence joins TRBV28 and TRBJ1-2; D is uncertain. CDR1 MDHEN and CDR2 SYDVKM come from the germline V gene. This CDR3 is built from 14 residues. V lost 5 bases and J 0 bases, leaving 10 bases between the germline ends. CDR3 residues: CASSLERTNYGYTF. CDR3 sequence (DNA): TGTGCCAGCAGTCTTGAACGCACTAACTATGGCTACACCTTC.

The gene calls are TRBV7-3 and TRBJ2-7, with a weak D call TRBD2 (6 bases). This CDR3 is built from 15 residues. V was shortened by 1 base and J by 6 bases, with 16 bases between the two germline ends. Germline V gene lookup returns CDR1 SGHTA and CDR2 FQGTGA. The CDR3 is CASSLNPGRKGEQYF. The CDR3 DNA reads TGTGCCAGCAGCTTAAACCCGGGGAGGAAGGGCGAGCAGTACTTC.

The chain recombines TRBV19 with TRBJ1-1, with 7 nucleotides matching TRBD1. Germline CDR1 and CDR2: LNHDA and SQIVND (reference sequence). This CDR3 has 14 residues. V lost 6 bases to trimming and J lost 7 bases; unmatched junction nucleotides: 11. The CDR3 is CASRRTGSVYEAFF. CDR3 coding DNA: TGTGCCAGTAGGCGGACAGGAAGCGTTTATGAAGCTTTCTTT. The full variable domain, its missing parts supplied by reference TRBV19 and TRBJ1-1, is DGGITQSPKYLFRKEGQNVTLSCEQNLNHDAMYWYRQDPGQGLRLIYYSQIVNDFQKGDIAEGYSVSREKKESFPLTVTSAQKNPTAFYLCASRRTGSVYEAFFGQGTRLTVV.

CDR3 sequence: CASSSRSGSYEQYF. The CDR3, as DNA: TGTGCCAGCAGCTCACGAAGCGGGAGCTACGAGCAGTACTTC. This chain joins TRBV9 and TRBJ2-7; 8 bases are a match to TRBD2. The CDR3 consists of 14 residues. CDR1 is SGDLS, CDR2 YYNGEE, per germline. J gave up 3 bases and V 4 bases, and 6 bases lay outside the gene matches.

This chain links TRBV7-7 with TRBJ2-5, with a possible D match to TRBD1 (8 bases). Germline loops: CDR1 SSHAT, CDR2 FNYEAQ (reference sequence). Trimming stripped 1 base from V and 5 bases from J, with 17 bases between. This CDR3 is 16 amino acids long. The chain's CDR3 is CASSLVGGQGGETQYF. In DNA form, the CDR3 reads TGTGCCAGCAGCTTAGTGGGAGGACAGGGAGGGGAGACCCAGTACTTC.

CDR3 bases: TGTGCCAGCTCACCACCGCGGACTAGGACGGAGACCCAGTACTTC. This sequence encodes CASSPPRTRTETQYF. The chain is built from TRBV18 and TRBJ2-5; 7 nucleotides line up with TRBD2. The V gene's germline CDR1 is KGHSH and CDR2 LQKENI. The CDR3 loop spans 15 amino acids. V was clipped by 0 bases and J by 5 bases; unmatched bases: 6.

CDR3 protein: CSVGGPYTEAFF. CDR3 in DNA: TGCAGCGTCGGGGGTCCTTACACTGAAGCTTTCTTT. The chain uses TRBV29-1 and TRBJ1-1; weak D call: TRBD1 (5 bases). This CDR3 comprises 12 residues. CDR1 is SQVTM and CDR2 is ANQGSEA in the germline V gene. V lost 6 bases and J 3 bases, leaving 11 bases between the germline ends. Combining the CDR3 with reference TRBV29-1 and TRBJ1-1 gives the whole variable domain SAVISQKPSRDICQRGTSLTIQCQVDSQVTMMFWYRQQPGQSLTLIATANQGSEATYESGFVIDKFPISRPNLTFSTLTVSNMSPEDSSIYLCSVGGPYTEAFFGQGTRLTVV.

The J gene is TRBJ2-7, the V gene TRBV6-5, with D perhaps TRBD1 (5 bases). There are 14 residues in the CDR3. Germline lookup yields CDR1 MNHEY and CDR2 SVGAGI. V was trimmed by 5 bases and J by 6 bases, leaving 17 bases between them. In DNA, the CDR3 is TGTGCCAGCAGTCCCCAAGGCAGGGTTGGCGAGCAGTACTTC. Its translation: CASSPQGRVGEQYF.

The chain is built from TRBV19 and TRBJ2-7; tentative D call: TRBD2 (5 bases). With 5 bases removed from V and 0 bases from J, the gap between germline ends came to 14 bases. Per the germline V gene, CDR1 is LNHDA and CDR2 is SQIVND (reference sequence). The CDR3 runs 15 residues. CDR3 sequence: CASSPTGKVSYEQYF. The CDR3 nucleotides read TGTGCCAGTAGTCCCACGGGAAAAGTCTCCTACGAGCAGTACTTC.

V gene TRBV5-4 combines with J gene TRBJ2-1, with 8 bases identical to TRBD2. The V segment lost 2 bases and the J segment 0 bases; nucleotides outside the gene matches: 7. The CDR3 has 17 amino acids. Germline V gives CDR1 SGHNT, CDR2 YYREEE (reference sequence). The CDR3 loop reads CASSFGRARNSYNEQFF. The CDR3 coding sequence is TGTGCCAGCAGCTTCGGGAGGGCCCGGAACTCCTACAATGAGCAGTTCTTC.

The V and J genes are TRBV7-9 and TRBJ1-5, with 10 positions matching TRBD1. Germline values: CDR1 SEHNR, CDR2 FQNEAQ (reference sequence). V shed 6 bases and J 6 bases; nucleotides not matched to a gene: 5. The CDR3 totals 14 residues. The CDR3 region is CASSWGTGAQPQHF. The CDR3, as DNA: TGTGCCAGCAGTTGGGGGACAGGGGCTCAGCCCCAGCATTTT.